Listed below are T cell receptor beta chains from one sample, sequenced in a study of radiation and T cells in renal cell carcinoma. The protocol was immunoSEQ multiplex PCR, while the TCRdb copy is restricted to in-frame clones and leaves out a portion. The table includes roughly 150,000 clones, roughly 89% detected once. The specimen was blood, collected from a patient whose treatment included radiotherapy and nephrectomy. The receptor set was obtained from a woman aged 50 to 60 with renal cell carcinoma. Each CDR3 is given with its conserved first and last residue. The D gene is left open where the match is weak. Part of the rows lack a size; the others show once, few, many or a class for expanded clones.

d_call	v_call	clone_size	j_call	cdr3_aa	cdr3_nt
.	TRBV10-3	.	TRBJ1-2	CAISENKRANYGYTF	TGTGCCATCAGTGAGAATAAGAGAGCTAACTATGGCTACACCTTC
.	TRBV19	.	TRBJ1-5	CASTRQGSNQPQHF	TGTGCCAGTACAAGGCAGGGGAGCAATCAGCCCCAGCATTTT
.	TRBV6-1	.	TRBJ2-7	CASSESRAILGEQYF	TGTGCCAGCAGTGAAAGCAGGGCGATTCTGGGCGAGCAGTACTTC
.	TRBV29-1	.	TRBJ2-7	CSVAGSSYEQYF	TGCAGCGTTGCTGGGTCCTCCTACGAGCAGTACTTC
TRBD1	TRBV5-1	.	TRBJ2-2	CASSFARGQSTGELFF	TGCGCCAGCAGCTTCGCGAGGGGGCAGAGCACCGGGGAGCTGTTTTTT
.	TRBV2	.	TRBJ2-2	CASSDSDSRGTGELFF	TGTGCCAGCAGTGATAGTGACTCCCGGGGGACCGGGGAGCTGTTTTTT
.	TRBV6-1	.	TRBJ2-1	CASAPWGGAAMEQFF	TGTGCCAGCGCCCCCTGGGGCGGGGCGGCGATGGAGCAGTTCTTC
.	TRBV21-1	.	TRBJ1-1	CASPSRRNLNTEAFF	TGTGCCAGCCCCTCGCGTCGTAATTTGAACACTGAAGCTTTCTTT
.	TRBV5-8	few	TRBJ2-2	CASSLTGGELFF	TGTGCCAGCAGTTTGACAGGCGGGGAGCTGTTTTTT
TRBD1	TRBV7-2	.	TRBJ2-3	CASKYRGSTDTQYF	TGTGCCAGCAAATACAGGGGGAGCACAGATACGCAGTATTTT
.	TRBV5-6	.	TRBJ2-3	CASTPTSGTDTQYF	TGTGCCAGCACCCCGACTAGTGGCACAGATACGCAGTATTTT
.	TRBV14	.	TRBJ1-1	CASSPLTDTEAFF	TGTGCCAGCAGCCCGTTAACGGACACTGAAGCTTTCTTT
.	TRBV6-6	.	TRBJ1-5	CASTPGRGPVQPQHF	TGTGCCAGCACCCCGGGGCGAGGGCCCGTCCAGCCCCAGCATTTT